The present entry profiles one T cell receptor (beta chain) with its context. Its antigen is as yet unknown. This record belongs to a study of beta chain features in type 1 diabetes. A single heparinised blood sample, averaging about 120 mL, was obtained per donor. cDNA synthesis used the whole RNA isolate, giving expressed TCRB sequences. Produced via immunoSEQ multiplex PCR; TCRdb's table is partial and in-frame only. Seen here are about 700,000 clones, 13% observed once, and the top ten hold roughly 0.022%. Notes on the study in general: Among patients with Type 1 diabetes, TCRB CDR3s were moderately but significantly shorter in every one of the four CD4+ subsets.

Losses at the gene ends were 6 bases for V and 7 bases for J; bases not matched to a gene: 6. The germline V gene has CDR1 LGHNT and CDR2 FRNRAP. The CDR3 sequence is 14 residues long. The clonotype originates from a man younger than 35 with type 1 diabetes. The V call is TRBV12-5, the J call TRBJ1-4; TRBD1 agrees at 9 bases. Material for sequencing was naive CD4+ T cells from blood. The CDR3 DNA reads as TGTGCTAGTGGAATAACAGGGGGCATTGAAAAACTGTTTTTT. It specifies CASGITGGIEKLFF.